These 5 T cell receptor beta chains share one sample of origin, sequenced in a study of PD-1 blockade in classical Hodgkin lymphoma. Time point denoted: cycle 4 day 1 (C4D1), after six to seven weeks of nivolumab. Relapse was seen in all patients after autologous stem cell transplantation, and brentuximab vedotin exposure was variable. Clones were sequenced by immunoSEQ multiplex PCR, and TCRdb holds only the in-frame ones, with some missing. Here the sample spans approximately 41,000 clones, 60% to 75% being singletons. This specimen consisted of peripheral blood mononuclear cells (PBMCs), obtained before the fourth cycle of nivolumab. Receptors were obtained from a human donor with classical Hodgkin lymphoma.

The chain employs TRBV7-6 and TRBJ2-5; D remains ambiguous. In germline, CDR1 is SGHVS, CDR2 FNYEAQ. The V and J ends lost 2 bases and 5 bases respectively, with 3 bases between them. CDR3 length: 11 residues. The CDR3 region has the DNA TGTGCCAGCAGCTTATATGAGACCCAGTACTTC. It codes for CASSLYETQYF. Full variable domain (outside the CDR3, taken from reference TRBV7-6 and TRBJ2-5): GAGVSQSPRYKVTKRGQDVALRCDPISGHVSLYWYRQALGQGPEFLTYFNYEAQQDKSGLPNDRFSAERPEGSISTLTIQRTEQRDSAMYRCASSLYETQYFGPGTRLLVL.

This clone was seen only a few times. The sample carries other DNA sequences with the same CDR3. This chain uses TRBV6-5 with TRBJ2-7; D unclear. The CDR3 length is 10 residues. V dropped 6 bases and J dropped 4 bases, with 4 bases sitting between them. Germline V gene data show CDR1 as MNHEY and CDR2 as SVGAGI. The CDR3 sequence: CASRGYEQYF. For the CDR3, the DNA is TGTGCCAGCAGGGGGTACGAGCAGTACTTC.

V usage is TRBV10-3 and J usage is TRBJ2-3, with 8 bases that match TRBD1. From germline, CDR1 is ENHRY and CDR2 SYGVKD. This CDR3 comprises 13 residues. V dropped 6 bases and J dropped 6; count of bases not matched to a gene: 5. The CDR3 DNA is TGTGCCATCAGGCTTACAGGGGGGGATACGCAGTATTTT. It is translated as CAIRLTGGDTQYF.

The chain couples TRBV28 to TRBJ1-1; no reliable D call. CDR1 is MDHEN, CDR2 SYDVKM, per germline. Trimming cost V 4 bases and J 4 bases, with 10 bases left between them. CDR3 size: 13 residues. This CDR3 reads CASSYAGLTEAFF. CDR3 in DNA: TGTGCCAGCAGTTACGCAGGCCTCACTGAAGCTTTCTTT.

J is TRBJ2-2 and V is TRBV9; 7 bases align to TRBD2. Germline CDR1 and CDR2: SGDLS and YYNGEE. V lost 0 bases and J lost 3; bases outside the gene matches: 5. The CDR3 spans 16 residues. In nucleotides, the CDR3 is TGTGCCAGCAGCGTAGAATCGGGAGGTTACACCGGGGAGCTGTTTTTT. As protein: CASSVESGGYTGELFF.